One sample yielded the 13 T cell receptor beta chains listed below, sequenced in a study of blood T cells in healthy people across ages. Primers used in a second PCR of about 7 to 12 cycles were a sample-barcoded 5' primer and a J-beta primer mix. TCRdb processed the 5' RACE reads anew with MiXCR; each CDR3 protein has one entry. The sample consists of roughly 1.5 million distinct CDR3 sequences, under 55% of them appearing once. The specimen was blood. These TCRs come from a woman younger than 30 in good health.

This clonotype was seen a few times. This rearrangement joins TRBV3-1 to TRBJ2-1; tentatively, D is TRBD1 (5 bases). CDR1 and CDR2 from the germline V gene are LGHDT and YNNKEL (reference sequence). This CDR3 is 12 amino acids long. Trimming stripped 3 bases from V and 8 bases from J, with 8 bases between. The CDR3 sequence is CASSHLGDEQFF. Here the CDR3 DNA reads TGTGCCAGCAGCCACCTAGGGGATGAGCAGTTCTTC.

The gene calls are TRBV21-1 and TRBJ2-4; the table names TRBD2, a call not compared with the DNA. The J call may be mistaken, given a closer DNA end match to TRBJ2-7. TRBV21-1 is a recognized pseudogene. This CDR3 is built from 14 residues. The CDR3, as DNA: TGTGCCAGCAGCACGCCGGACTGCGAATACGAGCAGTACTTC. As protein: CASSTPDCEYEQYF.

A single count supports this clonotype. J is TRBJ2-2 and V is TRBV7-9, with 7 bases matching TRBD2. Germline loops: CDR1 SEHNR, CDR2 FQNEAQ (reference sequence). CDR3 length: 18 residues. V shed 5 bases and J 4 bases; nucleotides not matched to a gene: 16. CDR3 coding DNA: TGTGCCAGCAGCCCTCCGGGACTAAGTATGAGCGGCACCGGGGAGCTGTTTTTT. Translation: CASSPPGLSMSGTGELFF. The full variable domain, rest sourced from reference TRBV7-9 and TRBJ2-2, is DTGVSQNPRHKITKRGQNVTFRCDPISEHNRLYWYRQTLGQGPEFLTYFQNEAQLEKSRLLSDRFSAERPKGSFSTLEIQRTEQGDSAMYLCASSPPGLSMSGTGELFFGEGSRLTVL.

This sequence joins TRBV10-3 and TRBJ1-2, with 7 bases aligning to TRBD1. The germline V gene has CDR1 ENHRY and CDR2 SYGVKD. J was trimmed by 8 bases and V by 7 bases; bases with no gene match: 7. CDR3 size: 12 residues. Here the CDR3 DNA reads TGTGCCATCACCAAGACAGGGAGCGGCTACACCTTC. It encodes CAITKTGSGYTF.

This clonotype appeared a few times. In nucleotides, the CDR3 is TGTGCCAGCAGTTGGGCAACCGGGACAGGGTCCAATGAGCAGTTCTTC. Translating it yields CASSWATGTGSNEQFF. This chain connects TRBV12-3 or TRBV12-4 to TRBJ2-1; 9 bases map to TRBD1. This CDR3 is 16 amino acids long. Germline trimming cut 4 bases from V and 6 bases from J; bases unmatched to any gene: 10.

The chain recombines TRBV29-1 with TRBJ2-5, with D unclear. The CDR3 totals 13 residues. The V and J ends lost 0 bases and 4 bases respectively, with 9 bases between them. Germline-derived CDR1 and CDR2 are SQVTM and ANQGSEA. The CDR3 loop reads CSVEEEQPETQYF. DNA for the CDR3: TGCAGCGTTGAAGAAGAACAGCCAGAGACCCAGTACTTC.

This clonotype has just a few counts. The V gene is TRBV7-2, the J gene TRBJ1-5, with 7 bases matching TRBD1. Germline V gives CDR1 SGHTA, CDR2 FQGNSA. CDR3 length: 15 residues. The trim removed 2 bases at V and 7 bases at J, leaving 8 bases unmatched. The CDR3 coding sequence is TGTGCCAGCAGCTTAAAGGGCAGGACAGGACAGCCCCAGCATTTT. It specifies CASSLKGRTGQPQHF. Looking up the rest from reference TRBV7-2 and TRBJ1-5 gives the full variable domain: GAGVSQSPSNKVTEKGKDVELRCDPISGHTALYWYRQSLGQGLEFLIYFQGNSAPDKSGLPSDRFSAERTGGSVSTLTIQRTQQEDSAVYLCASSLKGRTGQPQHFGDGTRLSIL.

J is TRBJ2-3 and V is TRBV3-1, with D unresolved. Germline V CDR1 and CDR2: LGHDT, YNNKEL (reference sequence). The CDR3 has 15 residues. V dropped 0 bases and J dropped 2 bases, with 9 bases sitting between them. The CDR3 reads CASSQDLANTDTQYF. The DNA for the CDR3 is TGTGCCAGCAGCCAAGATTTGGCAAACACAGATACGCAGTATTTT.

This clonotype came up many times. The V call is TRBV29-1, the J call TRBJ2-1; 11 bases line up with TRBD1. Germline V gene data show CDR1 as SQVTM and CDR2 as ANQGSEA. Trimming removed 4 bases from V and 3 bases from J; junction bases left unmatched: 11. This CDR3 contains 17 residues. The CDR3 loop is CSVGALGQGARYNEQFF. The DNA for the CDR3 is TGCAGCGTTGGAGCTCTCGGACAGGGGGCCCGCTACAATGAGCAGTTCTTC.

This chain joins TRBV9 and TRBJ1-6, with D perhaps matching TRBD1 (6 bases). The V end was cut by 3 bases, the J end by 9 bases, with 10 bases between. This CDR3 has 13 residues. The germline CDR1 and CDR2 sequences are SGDLS and YYNGEE. The CDR3 reads CASSAQGASPLHF. The CDR3 coding sequence is TGTGCCAGCAGCGCACAGGGAGCTTCACCCCTCCACTTT.

This clonotype was detected a few times. The rearrangement uses TRBV20-1 and TRBJ2-3; D may be TRBD2 (5 bases). Trimming took off 3 bases at V and 0 bases at J, with 10 bases between the two ends. The CDR3 consists of 14 residues. Germline CDR1 reads DFQATT; CDR2 reads SNEGSKA (reference sequence). The CDR3 loop reads CSARSDFSTDTQYF. In DNA, the CDR3 is TGCAGTGCTAGGTCGGACTTCAGCACAGATACGCAGTATTTT.

This clonotype was recorded a few times. This chain joins TRBV5-1 and TRBJ2-1, with 12 bases aligning to TRBD2. Losses at the gene ends were 4 bases for V and 8 bases for J; bases not matched to a gene: 7. This CDR3 has 15 amino acids. The germline V gene has CDR1 SGHRS and CDR2 YFSETQ. This chain's CDR3 is CASSGLAGLSDEQFF. The CDR3 coding sequence is TGCGCCAGCAGCGGACTAGCGGGACTTAGCGATGAGCAGTTCTTC. Looking up the rest from reference TRBV5-1 and TRBJ2-1 gives the full variable domain: KAGVTQTPRYLIKTRGQQVTLSCSPISGHRSVSWYQQTPGQGLQFLFEYFSETQRNKGNFPGRFSGRQFSNSRSEMNVSTLELGDSALYLCASSGLAGLSDEQFFGPGTRLTVL.

CDR3 in amino acids: CASSYTQGRVYF. CDR3 DNA: TGTGCCAGCAGTTACACTCAGGGACGGGTGTACTTC. The chain has TRBV6-5 and TRBJ2-7; either TRBD1 or TRBD2 may fit D (5 bases each). Germline V gene data show CDR1 as MNHEY and CDR2 as SVGAGI. Trimming pared 2 bases from V and 12 bases from J, leaving 14 bases between. The CDR3 runs 12 residues.